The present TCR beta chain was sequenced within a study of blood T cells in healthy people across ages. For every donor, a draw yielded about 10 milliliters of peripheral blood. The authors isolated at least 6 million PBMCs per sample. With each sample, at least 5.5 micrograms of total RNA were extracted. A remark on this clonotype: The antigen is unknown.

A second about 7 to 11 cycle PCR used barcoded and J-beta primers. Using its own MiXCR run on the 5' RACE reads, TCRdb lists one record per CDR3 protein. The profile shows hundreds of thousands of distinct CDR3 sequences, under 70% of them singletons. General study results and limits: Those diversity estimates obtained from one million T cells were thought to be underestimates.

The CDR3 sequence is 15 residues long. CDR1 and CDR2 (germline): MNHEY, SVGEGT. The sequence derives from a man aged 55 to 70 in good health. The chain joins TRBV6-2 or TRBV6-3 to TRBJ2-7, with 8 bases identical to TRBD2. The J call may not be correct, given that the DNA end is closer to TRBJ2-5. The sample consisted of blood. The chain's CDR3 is CASSYRHAGGETQYF. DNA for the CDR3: TGTGCCAGCAGTTACCGTCACGCGGGGGGAGAGACCCAGTACTTC.